The 27 T cell receptor beta chains given below trace back to one sample, sequenced in a study of post-analysis software for immune sequencing data. Built from TCR beta cDNA, the libraries had unique molecular identifiers in them. TCRdb redid the calling of the PCR reads with MiXCR, one entry per CDR3 protein. The sample consists of about 430,000 distinct CDR3 sequences, about 39% of them appearing once. Points from the study as a whole: The study found TRBV5-6, TRBV5-1 and TRBV20-1 among four to six TRBV segments more frequent in patients than controls.

Antigen specificity for these receptors is unknown. Material for sequencing was blood. The receptors come from a girl aged 2 to 9 with multiple sclerosis.

This chain connects TRBV25-1 to TRBJ2-3; a possible D gene is TRBD1 (6 bases). The V end was cut by 7 bases, the J end by 6 bases, with 17 bases between. CDR1 and CDR2 (germline): MGHDK, SYGVNS. This CDR3 has 14 amino acids. The CDR3 bases are TGTGCCAGCACTGGACAGAGACCCCTGGATACGCAGTATTTT. This codes for CASTGQRPLDTQYF.

This clonotype was detected only a few times. In nucleotides, the CDR3 is TGTGCCAGCAGCTCCAATAGCGGGACCCAGTTCTTC. This translates into CASSSNSGTQFF. J is TRBJ2-1 and V is TRBV5-5; 8 bases are a match to TRBD2. Germline lookup yields CDR1 SGHKS and CDR2 YYEKEE (reference sequence). The J segment lost 13 bases and the V segment lost 3 bases, leaving 6 bases of the junction unmatched. CDR3 length: 12 amino acids.

The rearrangement links TRBV7-2 to TRBJ1-1; tentatively, D is TRBD1 (6 bases). The CDR3 runs 15 residues. The germline V gene encodes CDR1 SGHTA and CDR2 FQGNSA. Trimming removed 4 bases at V and 3 bases at J, with 15 bases between. The CDR3 region has the DNA TGTGCCAGCAGCTCACAGGGAAAGGTTCACACTGAAGCTTTCTTT. Translation gives CASSSQGKVHTEAFF. The complete variable domain, with remaining parts taken from reference TRBV7-2 and TRBJ1-1, reads GAGVSQSPSNKVTEKGKDVELRCDPISGHTALYWYRQSLGQGLEFLIYFQGNSAPDKSGLPSDRFSAERTGGSVSTLTIQRTQQEDSAVYLCASSSQGKVHTEAFFGQGTRLTVV.

The V call is TRBV6-5, the J call TRBJ2-7; D perhaps matches TRBD2 (7 bases). Per germline, CDR1 MNHEY and CDR2 SVGAGI. The CDR3 has 16 amino acids. Trimming shortened V by 5 bases and J by 7 bases, and 24 bases separated the two germline ends. Here the CDR3 DNA reads TGTGCCAGCAGTCCCAGGGCGCGGGGGCCCAACAATGAGCAGTACTTC. It translates to CASSPRARGPNNEQYF.

The V call is TRBV9, the J call TRBJ2-5; D perhaps matches TRBD2 (6 bases). This CDR3 is built from 14 residues. The V gene's germline CDR1 is SGDLS and CDR2 YYNGEE. V was trimmed by 4 bases and J by 4 bases, leaving 14 bases between them. CDR3: CASSLGLSPETQYF. The CDR3 DNA reads TGTGCCAGCAGCTTGGGACTGTCTCCAGAGACCCAGTACTTC.

In its sample, this clonotype was seen a few times. The V gene is TRBV7-9, the J gene TRBJ2-7; 8 nucleotides align to TRBD1. The CDR3 loop spans 15 amino acids. CDR1 and CDR2 (germline): SEHNR, FQNEAQ (reference sequence). The trim removed 5 bases at V and 6 bases at J, leaving 12 bases unmatched. As DNA, the CDR3 is TGTGCCAGCAGCCAACGGACAGGGTGGGAATTCGAGCAGTACTTC. It codes for CASSQRTGWEFEQYF.

The J gene is TRBJ1-2, the V gene TRBV29-1; D is undetermined. In germline, CDR1 is SQVTM, CDR2 ANQGSEA. CDR3 length: 11 residues. Trimming removed 7 bases from V and 4 bases from J, with 10 bases in between. Written as DNA, the CDR3 is TGCAGCGCCCAGGACTTCTATGGCTACACCTTC. Translated, it gives CSAQDFYGYTF.

The chain uses TRBV3-1 and TRBJ2-4; D is unresolved. The CDR3 covers 16 residues. The germline gives CDR1 LGHDT, CDR2 YNNKEL (reference sequence). V was cut by 0 bases and J by 0 bases, with 9 bases left in between. CDR3 residues: CASSQEWDLAKNIQYF. DNA for the CDR3: TGTGCCAGCAGCCAAGAATGGGATCTAGCCAAAAACATTCAGTACTTC.

This clonotype was detected many times. The junction and the germline gene differ at one end; a read error may be behind it. The chain joins TRBV7-2 to TRBJ2-7; 12 nucleotides line up with TRBD2. Germline V gene sequence: CDR1 SGHTA, CDR2 FQGNSA. The CDR3 loop spans 14 amino acids. The CDR3 reads CASSLAGGTYEQYF. The CDR3 DNA follows: TGCGCCAGCAGCCTAGCGGGAGGGACCTACGAGCAGTACTTC.

This sequence joins TRBV13 and TRBJ2-7, with D perhaps assigned TRBD1 or TRBD2 (6 bases each). Trimming took 3 bases from V and 2 from J, leaving 14 bases between them. Germline CDR1 reads PRHDT; CDR2 reads FYEKMQ (reference sequence). The CDR3 is 15 amino acids. CDR3 bases: TGTGCCAGCAGCTTTTTCGGGGGCGAGCCCTACGAGCAGTACTTC. As protein: CASSFFGGEPYEQYF.

With regard to this clonotype: The junction differs from germline at one of its ends, possibly a read error. This chain uses TRBV4-1 with TRBJ2-7, with 9 bases aligning to TRBD2. Germline V CDR1 and CDR2: MGHRA, YSYEKL. This CDR3 region has 15 residues. The CDR3 nucleotides read TGCGCCAGCAACCAATGGGAGCGGGGGGATTACGAGCAGTACTTC. Its protein product is CASNQWERGDYEQYF.

The DNA of the CDR3 is TGCAGTGCTAGAGATGTAGTTCGAAGCCTCCAGTACTTC. This codes for CSARDVVRSLQYF. The genes are TRBV20-1 and TRBJ2-5; no definite D call. V shed 0 bases and J shed 10 bases, with 15 bases lying between them. The germline CDR1 and CDR2 sequences are DFQATT and SNEGSKA (reference sequence). This CDR3 is built from 13 residues.

The chain uses TRBV4-1 and TRBJ2-4; D call uncertain. Trimming took off 1 base at V and 1 base at J, with 5 bases between the two ends. The CDR3 totals 14 residues. Germline loops: CDR1 MGHRA, CDR2 YSYEKL. The CDR3 DNA sequence: TGCGCCAGCAGCCAAGCGCAGGCCAAAAACATTCAGTACTTC. It is translated as CASSQAQAKNIQYF.

This clonotype was seen only a few times. The CDR3 bases are TGCAGCGTCCCTAAGGGGGGCGCCCTTCACTATGGCTACACCTTC. It is translated as CSVPKGGALHYGYTF. V usage is TRBV29-1 and J usage is TRBJ1-2; D perhaps matches TRBD1 (6 bases). The CDR3 has 15 residues. Germline V gene lookup returns CDR1 SQVTM and CDR2 ANQGSEA. V lost 6 bases and J 3 bases, leaving 20 bases between the germline ends.

The chain employs TRBV2 and TRBJ1-1; 7 bases agree with TRBD1. The CDR3 covers 17 residues. CDR1 and CDR2 from the germline V gene are SNHLY and FYNNEI. Losses at the gene ends were 0 bases for V and 3 bases for J; bases not matched to a gene: 10. The DNA for the CDR3 is TGTGCCAGCAGTGAAGCGCTTACAGGGGATTTGGACACTGAAGCTTTCTTT. Translation gives CASSEALTGDLDTEAFF.

The chain joins TRBV5-1 to TRBJ2-5; D uncertain. TRBJ2-7 explains the end of the DNA better; the J call may be wrong. This CDR3 is built from 14 residues. CDR1 and CDR2 (germline): SGHRS, YFSETQ. CDR3 sequence (DNA): TGCGCCAGCAGCGTGGACCCCACAATCTACGAGCAGTACTTC. It yields the protein CASSVDPTIYEQYF.

V usage is TRBV7-6 and J usage is TRBJ2-7; 8 bases agree with TRBD2. The germline V gene has CDR1 SGHVS and CDR2 FNYEAQ. There are 14 residues in the CDR3. Trimming removed 3 bases from V and 6 bases from J; junction bases left unmatched: 7. In nucleotides, the CDR3 is TGTGCCAGCAGCTTGGACCACGCGGGGGGCGAGCAGTACTTC. It specifies CASSLDHAGGEQYF.

The chain couples TRBV19 to TRBJ1-6, with no clear D. V lost 2 bases, J lost 13 bases, and 9 bases lay in between. Germline CDR1 and CDR2: LNHDA and SQIVND (reference sequence). The CDR3 spans 12 residues. CDR3: CASSIPVRPLHF. The CDR3 DNA sequence: TGTGCCAGTAGTATACCTGTTAGGCCCCTCCACTTT.

The CDR3 loop is CASSPQGLDQPQHF. In DNA form, the CDR3 reads TGTGCCAGCAGTCCACAGGGTTTAGACCAGCCCCAGCATTTT. The V gene is TRBV7-9, the J gene TRBJ1-5; the D gene is possibly TRBD1 (6 bases). The CDR3 sequence is 14 residues long. The germline V and J ends were trimmed by 6 bases and 7 bases, with 16 bases remaining between them. Germline-derived CDR1 and CDR2 are SEHNR and FQNEAQ (reference sequence). The complete variable domain, with remaining parts taken from reference TRBV7-9 and TRBJ1-5, reads DTGVSQNPRHKITKRGQNVTFRCDPISEHNRLYWYRQTLGQGPEFLTYFQNEAQLEKSRLLSDRFSAERPKGSFSTLEIQRTEQGDSAMYLCASSPQGLDQPQHFGDGTRLSIL.

This clonotype was found many times. The chain combines TRBV6-2 or TRBV6-3 with TRBJ2-1; 8 nucleotides align to TRBD2. This CDR3 has 15 amino acids. Germline CDR1 and CDR2: MNHEY and SVGEGT. V lost 8 bases and J lost 9; bases outside the gene matches: 15. The CDR3 spells CASRANSGETSEQFF. The CDR3, as DNA: TGTGCCAGCCGCGCGAATAGCGGGGAGACTAGTGAGCAGTTCTTC.

The V call is TRBV20-1, the J call TRBJ2-3; D possibly corresponds to TRBD2 (6 bases). V lost 1 base and J lost 2, with 10 bases in between. Germline-derived CDR1 and CDR2 are DFQATT and SNEGSKA (reference sequence). This CDR3 has 14 amino acids. CDR3 protein: CSARVAGYTDTQYF. In DNA form, the CDR3 reads TGCAGTGCTAGAGTCGCGGGGTACACAGATACGCAGTATTTT.

This chain connects TRBV5-8 to TRBJ2-7, with 11 positions matching TRBD1. The CDR3 loop spans 14 amino acids. V was pared by 5 bases and J by 4 bases, with 5 bases of the junction left unmatched. Germline loops: CDR1 SGHTS, CDR2 YDEGEE. Here the CDR3 reads CASRRTGGWYEQYF. The DNA for the CDR3 is TGTGCCAGCAGACGGACAGGGGGCTGGTACGAGCAGTACTTC.

The chain recombines TRBV6-6 with TRBJ2-7, with a possible D match to TRBD2 (5 bases). V lost 6 bases and J 7 bases, leaving 25 bases between the germline ends. CDR1 MNHNY and CDR2 SVGAGI come from the germline V gene (reference sequence). The CDR3 has 16 amino acids. The CDR3 loop reads CASRLGPDWGVVEQYF. CDR3 DNA sequence: TGTGCCAGCAGACTTGGCCCGGACTGGGGAGTTGTGGAGCAGTACTTC.

This clonotype was picked up a small number of times. The J gene is TRBJ1-1, the V gene TRBV30, with D uncertain. V shed 8 bases and J shed 5 bases, with 18 bases lying between them. Germline values: CDR1 GTSNPN, CDR2 SVGIG (reference sequence). The CDR3 extends over 13 amino acids. CDR3 DNA: TGTGCCGGGAACTCGGATGGAGGGACTGAAGCTTTCTTT. Translation: CAGNSDGGTEAFF.

The V call is TRBV15, the J call TRBJ2-1; D perhaps matches TRBD2 (6 bases). V lost 0 bases and J 1 base, leaving 10 bases between the germline ends. CDR1 and CDR2 (germline): LNHNV, YYDKDF (reference sequence). CDR3 length: 16 residues. The CDR3 spells CATSRDPGRSYNEQFF. DNA for the CDR3: TGTGCCACCAGCAGAGATCCAGGGAGGTCCTACAATGAGCAGTTCTTC. Together with reference TRBV15 and TRBJ2-1, the CDR3 gives the full variable domain: DAMVIQNPRYQVTQFGKPVTLSCSQTLNHNVMYWYQQKSSQAPKLLFHYYDKDFNNEADTPDNFQSRRPNTSFCFLDIRSPGLGDTAMYLCATSRDPGRSYNEQFFGPGTRLTVL.

The chain has TRBV7-2 and TRBJ2-3, with D possibly matching TRBD2 (7 bases). Per the germline V gene, CDR1 is SGHTA and CDR2 is FQGNSA. The CDR3 is 15 amino acids. The V end was cut by 3 bases, the J end by 5 bases, with 15 bases between. The CDR3 DNA is TGTGCCAGCAGCTTGGGGGCGGGAGCGGTAGATACGCAGTATTTT. Protein: CASSLGAGAVDTQYF.

The chain couples TRBV28 to TRBJ2-5; 10 nucleotides match TRBD1. The J call may not be correct, given that the DNA end is closer to TRBJ2-7. This CDR3 spans 13 amino acids. CDR1 and CDR2 (germline): MDHEN, SYDVKM. CDR3 loop: CASTGTGAYEQYF. The CDR3 coding sequence is TGTGCCAGCACCGGGACAGGGGCCTACGAGCAGTACTTC.